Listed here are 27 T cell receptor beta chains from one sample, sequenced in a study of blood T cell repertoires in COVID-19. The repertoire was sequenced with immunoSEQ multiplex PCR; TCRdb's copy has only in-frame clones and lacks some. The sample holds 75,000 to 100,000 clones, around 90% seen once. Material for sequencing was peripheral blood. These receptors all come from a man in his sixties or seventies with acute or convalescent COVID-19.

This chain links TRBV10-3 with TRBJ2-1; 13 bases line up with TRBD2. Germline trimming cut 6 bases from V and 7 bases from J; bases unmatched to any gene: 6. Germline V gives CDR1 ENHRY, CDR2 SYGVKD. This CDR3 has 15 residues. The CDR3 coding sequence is TGTGCCATCAGAGAACTAGCGGGAGGGCCGAATGAGCAGTTCTTC. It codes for CAIRELAGGPNEQFF.

Here the CDR3 reads CASSLGQAGGNTIYF. The CDR3 nucleotides are TGTGCCAGCAGCTTAGGACAGGCTGGAGGAAACACCATATATTTT. This chain connects TRBV7-2 to TRBJ1-3, with D perhaps TRBD1 (6 bases). V lost 1 base and J lost 4, with 11 bases in between. The germline CDR1 and CDR2 sequences are SGHTA and FQGNSA. The CDR3 has 15 amino acids.

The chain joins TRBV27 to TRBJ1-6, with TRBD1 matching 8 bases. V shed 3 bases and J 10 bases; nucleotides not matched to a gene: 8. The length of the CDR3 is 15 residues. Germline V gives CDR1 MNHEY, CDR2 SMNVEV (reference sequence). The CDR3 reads CASSLSDRVGSPLHF. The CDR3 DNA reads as TGTGCCAGCAGTTTGTCGGACAGGGTAGGGTCACCCCTCCACTTT.

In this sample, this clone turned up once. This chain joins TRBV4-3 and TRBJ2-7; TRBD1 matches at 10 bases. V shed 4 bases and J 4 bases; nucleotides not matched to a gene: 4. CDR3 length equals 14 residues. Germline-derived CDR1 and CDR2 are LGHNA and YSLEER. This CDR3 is CASSPDRGRYEQYF. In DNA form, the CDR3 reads TGCGCCAGCAGCCCCGACAGGGGGCGTTACGAGCAGTACTTC.

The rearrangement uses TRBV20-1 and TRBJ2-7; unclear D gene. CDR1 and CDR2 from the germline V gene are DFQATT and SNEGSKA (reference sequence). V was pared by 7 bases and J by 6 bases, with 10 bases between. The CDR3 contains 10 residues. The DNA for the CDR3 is TGCAGTGTAGAGCGAGTCGAGCAGTACTTC. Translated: CSVERVEQYF.

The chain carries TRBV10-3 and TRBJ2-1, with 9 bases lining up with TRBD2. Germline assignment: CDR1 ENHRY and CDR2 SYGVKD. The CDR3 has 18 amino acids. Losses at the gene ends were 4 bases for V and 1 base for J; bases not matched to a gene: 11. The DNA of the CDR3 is TGTGCCATCAGTGGAGGACTTAGACTAGCGGATTCCTACAATGAGCAGTTCTTC. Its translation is CAISGGLRLADSYNEQFF.

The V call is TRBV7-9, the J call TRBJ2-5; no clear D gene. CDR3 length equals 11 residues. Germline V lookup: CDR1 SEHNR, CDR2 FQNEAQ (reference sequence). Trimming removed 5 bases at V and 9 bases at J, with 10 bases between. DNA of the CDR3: TGTGCCAGCAGCGAATCGTGGCCCCAGTACTTC. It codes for CASSESWPQYF.

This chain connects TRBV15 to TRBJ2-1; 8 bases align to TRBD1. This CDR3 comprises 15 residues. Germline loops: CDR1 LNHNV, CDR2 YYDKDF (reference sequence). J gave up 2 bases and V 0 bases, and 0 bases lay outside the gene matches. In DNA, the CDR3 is TGTGCCACCAGCAGAGAACAGGGGGCCTACAATGAGCAGTTCTTC. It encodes CATSREQGAYNEQFF.

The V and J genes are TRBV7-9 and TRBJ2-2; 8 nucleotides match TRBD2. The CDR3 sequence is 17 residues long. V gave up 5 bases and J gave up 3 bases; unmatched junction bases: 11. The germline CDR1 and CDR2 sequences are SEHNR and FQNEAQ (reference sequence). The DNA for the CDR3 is TGTGCCAGCAGCACACAACGGGGGGGATTGTACACCGGGGAGCTGTTTTTT. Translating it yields CASSTQRGGLYTGELFF. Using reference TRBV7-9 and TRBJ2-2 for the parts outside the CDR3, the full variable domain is DTGVSQNPRHKITKRGQNVTFRCDPISEHNRLYWYRQTLGQGPEFLTYFQNEAQLEKSRLLSDRFSAERPKGSFSTLEIQRTEQGDSAMYLCASSTQRGGLYTGELFFGEGSRLTVL.

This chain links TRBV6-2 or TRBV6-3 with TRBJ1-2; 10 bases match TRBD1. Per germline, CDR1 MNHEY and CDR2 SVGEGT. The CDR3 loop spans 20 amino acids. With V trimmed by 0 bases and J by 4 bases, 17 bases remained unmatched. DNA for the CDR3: TGTGCCAGCAGTTACTCAGCTAACCGGGACAGGGGTCCGAGCGGCTATGGCTACACCTTC. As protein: CASSYSANRDRGPSGYGYTF.

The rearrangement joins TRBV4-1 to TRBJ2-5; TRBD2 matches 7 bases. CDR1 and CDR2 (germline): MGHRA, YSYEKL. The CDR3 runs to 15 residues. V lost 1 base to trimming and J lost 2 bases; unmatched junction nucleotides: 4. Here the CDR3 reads CASSQGTRGQETQYF. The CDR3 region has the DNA TGCGCCAGCAGCCAAGGGACTAGAGGACAAGAGACCCAGTACTTC.

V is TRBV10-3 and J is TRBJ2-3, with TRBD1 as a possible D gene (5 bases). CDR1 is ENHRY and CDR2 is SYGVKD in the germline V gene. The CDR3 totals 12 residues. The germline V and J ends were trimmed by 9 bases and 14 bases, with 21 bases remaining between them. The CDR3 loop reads CAMDRWGSFSYF. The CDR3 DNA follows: TGTGCCATGGATCGATGGGGCAGTTTTTCGTATTTT.

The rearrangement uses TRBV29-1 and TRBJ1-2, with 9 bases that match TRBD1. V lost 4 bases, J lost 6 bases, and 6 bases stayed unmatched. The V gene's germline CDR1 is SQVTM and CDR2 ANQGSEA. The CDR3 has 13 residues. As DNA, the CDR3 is TGCAGCGTTGGTCAAGGGACAGGGAATGGCTACACCTTC. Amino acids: CSVGQGTGNGYTF.

CDR3 DNA sequence: TGTGCCAGCAGCCGACCGGGGGTTAGGCCGAAGAGCGAGAGGACCGGGGAGCTGTTTTTT. It yields the protein CASSRPGVRPKSERTGELFF. The chain couples TRBV3-1 (or the pseudogene TRBV3-2) to TRBJ2-2; D possibly corresponds to TRBD2 (6 bases). CDR3 length: 20 amino acids. Looked up from germline, CDR1 is LGHDT and CDR2 is YNNKEL (reference sequence). V gave up 4 bases and J gave up 5 bases, with 29 bases separating them.

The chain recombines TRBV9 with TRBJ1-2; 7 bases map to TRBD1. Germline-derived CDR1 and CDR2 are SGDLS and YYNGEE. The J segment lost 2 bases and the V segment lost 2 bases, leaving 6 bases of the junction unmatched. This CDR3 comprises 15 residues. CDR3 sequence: CASSVWDSPNYGYTF. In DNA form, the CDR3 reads TGTGCCAGCAGCGTGTGGGACAGCCCCAACTATGGCTACACCTTC.

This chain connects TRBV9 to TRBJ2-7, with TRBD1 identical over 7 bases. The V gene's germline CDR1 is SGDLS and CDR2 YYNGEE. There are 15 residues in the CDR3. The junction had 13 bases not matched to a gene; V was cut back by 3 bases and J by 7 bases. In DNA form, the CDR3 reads TGTGCCAGCAGCGGATCCGGGACAGACGTCCGGGAGCAGTACTTC. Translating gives CASSGSGTDVREQYF.

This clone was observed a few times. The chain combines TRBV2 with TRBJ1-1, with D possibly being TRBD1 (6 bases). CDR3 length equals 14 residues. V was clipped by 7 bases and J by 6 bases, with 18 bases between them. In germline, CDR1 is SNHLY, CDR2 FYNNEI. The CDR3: CASMRTATGSEAFF. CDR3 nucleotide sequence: TGTGCCAGCATGAGGACAGCCACAGGGTCTGAAGCTTTCTTT.

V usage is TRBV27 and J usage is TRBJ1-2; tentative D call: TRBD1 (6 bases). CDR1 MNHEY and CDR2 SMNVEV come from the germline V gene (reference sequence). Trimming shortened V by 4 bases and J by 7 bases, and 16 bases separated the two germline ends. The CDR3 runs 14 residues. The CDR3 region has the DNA TGTGCCAGCAGTTACCAGACAGGTGCCGGTGGCTACACCTTC. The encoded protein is CASSYQTGAGGYTF.

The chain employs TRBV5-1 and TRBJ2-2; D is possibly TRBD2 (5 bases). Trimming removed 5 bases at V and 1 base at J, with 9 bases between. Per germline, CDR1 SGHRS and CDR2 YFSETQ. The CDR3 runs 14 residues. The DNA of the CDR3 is TGCGCCAGCAGGGAGGCTATGAACACCGGGGAGCTGTTTTTT. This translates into CASREAMNTGELFF.

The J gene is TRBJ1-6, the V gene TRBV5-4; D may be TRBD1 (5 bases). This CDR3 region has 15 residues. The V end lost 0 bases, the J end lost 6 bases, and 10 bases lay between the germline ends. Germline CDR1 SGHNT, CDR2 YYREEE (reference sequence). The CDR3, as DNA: TGTGCCAGCAGCTTGGCTCTCGGGGGTAATTCACCCCTCCACTTT. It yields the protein CASSLALGGNSPLHF.

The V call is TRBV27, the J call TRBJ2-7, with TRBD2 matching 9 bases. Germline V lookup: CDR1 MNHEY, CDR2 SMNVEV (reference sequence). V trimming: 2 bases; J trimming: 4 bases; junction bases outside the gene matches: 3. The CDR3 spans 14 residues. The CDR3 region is CASSLLAGGYEQYF. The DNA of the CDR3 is TGTGCCAGCAGTTTACTCGCGGGAGGGTACGAGCAGTACTTC.

CDR3 bases: TGCGCCAGCAGCCCCGCCGTTAGAGCAGGGGGCCACGAGCAGTACTTC. Amino acid sequence: CASSPAVRAGGHEQYF. This chain links TRBV4-3 with TRBJ2-7; 8 nucleotides align to TRBD1. This CDR3 has 16 amino acids. Germline V gene lookup returns CDR1 LGHNA and CDR2 YSLEER. The V and J ends lost 4 bases and 5 bases, in that order; junction bases with no gene match: 13.

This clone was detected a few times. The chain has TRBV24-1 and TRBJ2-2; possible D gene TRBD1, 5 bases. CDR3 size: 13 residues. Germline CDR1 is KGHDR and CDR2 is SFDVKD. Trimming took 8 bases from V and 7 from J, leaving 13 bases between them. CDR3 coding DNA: TGTGCCACCAAAGGACACGCGGTCGGGGAGCTGTTTTTT. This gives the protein CATKGHAVGELFF.

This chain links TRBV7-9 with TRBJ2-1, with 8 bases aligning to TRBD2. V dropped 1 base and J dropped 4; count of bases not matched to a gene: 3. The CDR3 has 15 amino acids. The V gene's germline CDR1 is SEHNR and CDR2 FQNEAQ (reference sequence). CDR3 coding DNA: TGTGCCAGCAGCTTAGGTGGGACTAGATACAATGAGCAGTTCTTC. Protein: CASSLGGTRYNEQFF.

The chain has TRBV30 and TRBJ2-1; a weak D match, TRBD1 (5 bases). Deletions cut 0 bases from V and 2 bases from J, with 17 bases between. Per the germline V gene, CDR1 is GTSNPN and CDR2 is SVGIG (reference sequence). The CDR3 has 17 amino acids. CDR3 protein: CAWSVRASQGPYNEQFF. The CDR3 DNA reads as TGTGCCTGGAGTGTACGAGCGTCCCAGGGCCCCTACAATGAGCAGTTCTTC.

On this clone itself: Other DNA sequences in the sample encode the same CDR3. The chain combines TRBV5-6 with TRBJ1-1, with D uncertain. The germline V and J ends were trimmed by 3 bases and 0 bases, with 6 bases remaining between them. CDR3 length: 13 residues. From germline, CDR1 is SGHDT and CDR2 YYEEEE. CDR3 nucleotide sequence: TGTGCCAGCAGCTCACGGTTGAACACTGAAGCTTTCTTT. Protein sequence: CASSSRLNTEAFF.

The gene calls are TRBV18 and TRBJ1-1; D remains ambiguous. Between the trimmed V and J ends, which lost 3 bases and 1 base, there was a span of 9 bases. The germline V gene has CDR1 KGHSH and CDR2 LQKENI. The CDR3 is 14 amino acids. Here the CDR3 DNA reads TGTGCCAGCTCACCTCTTCTAGAGAACACTGAAGCTTTCTTT. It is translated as CASSPLLENTEAFF.